The TCR beta chain described here comes from a study of blood T cell repertoires in COVID-19 (TCRdb year 2020). Notes on the research overall: Samples from collaborators originated in the United States, Italy and Spain and spanned both the acute and convalescent phases of COVID-19. The material from the prospective study consisted of cDNA or gDNA derived from T cells, B-cell-depleted T cells, or PBMCs. Deeply sampled blood TCRbeta repertoires from subjects exposed to, actively infected with, or recovered from COVID-19 were included in the dataset. The repertoires were released in a freely available public database meant as a resource for research on the immune response to SARS-CoV-2. Samples were obtained from the ongoing ImmuneRACE study (first 160 participants) and from over 1,000 subjects provided by 6 global collaborators. Sample metadata almost always included a de-identified subject ID, COVID-19 status, age in years and sex. Where available, HLA class I and class II types were obtained from metadata supplied by the sample provider rather than from assay-based typing. The paper as a whole reports these results and caveats: The amount of clinical and demographic metadata varied by source and participant and was provided uncurated.

Collaborating institutions collected whole blood in K2EDTA tubes following their own protocols. For TCRbeta analysis, collaborators shipped samples as frozen whole blood, isolated PBMCs, or DNA extracted from either of those sample types. The CDR1 and CDR2 encoded by the germline V gene are SGHTA and FQGNSA. Germline trimming: 2 bases from V, 11 bases from J; junction bases outside gene matches: 6. Including the terminal cysteine and phenylalanine, the CDR3 comprises 14 residues. The entry retains the CDR3 DNA only, 42 bases that are in frame from base 1. TCRbeta CDR3 regions were amplified from genomic DNA by means of the immunoSEQ Assay, a bias-controlled multiplex PCR. In the original analysis: The number of nucleated cells in each sample was estimated by amplification of reference gene primers within the assay. Sequence reads were collapsed and filtered to measure the absolute abundance of every unique TCRbeta CDR3 rearrangement. Productive Simpson clonality was computed per sample as the square root of Simpson's diversity index over productive rearrangements. In its TCRdb copy, this immuneACCESS table keeps in-frame sequences only and misses some clones. Where compared with another copy, unresolved V genes explain less than half of these, and the others have no known cause. That table gives V, J and clone size, and the DNA gave D and trimming. This sample is represented by about 260,000 clones; approximately 87% of them were singletons. Of the sample, under 2.5% falls within the top ten clones.

Remarks on this clone: The specificity of this receptor is unknown. No base quality values were provided; no much bigger clone lies one nucleotide off.

Recombination linked TRBV7-2 to TRBJ1-6, with 7 bases matching TRBD1. The specimen was peripheral blood. The source is a woman in her forties or fifties with acute or convalescent COVID-19. The DNA sequence is as follows: TGTGCCAGCAGCTTAAGCAGGGGGAATGCACCCCTCCACTTT. Its protein reads: CASSLSRGNAPLHF.